One T cell receptor (beta chain) is described in this entry. The data are from a study of blood T cell repertoires in COVID-19. Across the whole study: Both acute and convalescent COVID-19 samples were obtained from the United States, Italy and Spain. From T cells, B-cell-depleted T cells, or PBMCs came the material, which was cDNA or gDNA.

The protocol was immunoSEQ multiplex PCR, while the TCRdb copy is restricted to in-frame clones and leaves out a portion. The sample lists approximately 240,000 clones; 86% were seen once. Sequenced sample: PBMCs or T cells enriched from blood (not recorded which). The sequence came from a woman aged 45-65 years in a cohort exposed to, infected with or recovered from COVID-19 (not recorded which).

CDR3 region: CASSQGQGDSPLHF. The CDR3 DNA sequence: TGCGCCAGCAGCCAAGGGCAGGGGGATTCACCCCTCCACTTT. This rearrangement joins TRBV4-3 to TRBJ1-6, with TRBD1 matching over 7 bases. The CDR3 spans 14 residues. The V gene end was trimmed by 1 base and the J gene end by 8 bases; junction bases not matched to a gene: 2. In germline, CDR1 is LGHNA, CDR2 YSLEER.